This section outlines one T cell receptor (beta chain) sequence together with its context. The antigen remains unidentified. Free of recent acute infections or vaccinations, the donors were healthy HIV-negative adults. V lost 1 base to trimming and J lost 4 bases, with 10 bases between them. CDR3 length: 14 residues. CDR1 SGHTA and CDR2 FQGNSA come from the germline V gene. This entry comes from a study of shared clonotypes between healthy human individuals. Study-wide findings and caveats: Non-shared clonotypes had lower generation probabilities than clonotypes shared by all four sorted-subset donors. Around 5% was the fraction of naive CD4 clonotypes found shared across a handful of donors.

Using immunoSEQ multiplex PCR, the repertoire was profiled, and TCRdb retains in-frame clones only, with some absent. The sample includes fewer than 3 million clones, roughly 90% of them seen just once. The sample consisted of naive CD4+ T cells from PBMCs. Described subset: CD45RA+ positively selected. This clonotype was sampled from a young man in good health. Some clones in this sample may be carry-over from other donors' samples. The chain joins TRBV7-2 to TRBJ1-1; no definite D call. DNA of the CDR3: TGTGCCAGCAGCTTAGATCCAGCTTCCACTGAAGCTTTCTTT. This translates into CASSLDPASTEAFF.